A single sample is the source of the 9 T cell receptor beta chains below, sequenced in a study of blood T cells in healthy people across ages. Alongside a J-beta primer mix, a sample-barcoded 5' primer served in a second PCR lasting 7 to 11 cycles. TCRdb independently ran MiXCR on the 5' RACE reads; one entry per CDR3 protein. The sample shows about 680,000 distinct CDR3 sequences, over 45% of them seen only once. Sequences were obtained from blood. Receptor source: a woman in her sixties in good health.

There are many counts of this clonotype. The chain joins TRBV7-9 to TRBJ1-2; unclear D gene. Trimming removed 1 base at V and 2 bases at J, with 11 bases between. The CDR3 contains 15 residues. In germline, CDR1 is SEHNR, CDR2 FQNEAQ (reference sequence). Written as DNA, the CDR3 is TGTGCCAGCAGCTTAGGGCCCCCCGGAAACTATGGCTACACCTTC. Protein sequence: CASSLGPPGNYGYTF.

The rearrangement uses TRBV20-1 and TRBJ2-5; 12 bases agree with TRBD1. The CDR3 sequence is 19 residues long. Trimming cost V 5 bases and J 0 bases; bases outside gene matches: 16. Germline CDR1 DFQATT, CDR2 SNEGSKA (reference sequence). CDR3 region: CSAPRDRGPGTRYQETQYF. CDR3 coding DNA: TGCAGTGCTCCTCGGGACAGGGGGCCTGGCACGAGGTACCAAGAGACCCAGTACTTC.

The chain is built from TRBV12-3 or TRBV12-4 and TRBJ2-3; D gene uncertain. This CDR3 has 12 residues. V lost 6 bases, J lost 10 bases, and 14 bases lay in between. CDR3 loop: CASSPRPDAQYF. The CDR3 coding sequence is TGTGCCAGCAGCCCCCGACCAGACGCGCAGTATTTT.

Comments on this clonotype: A much more abundant neighbour one base away suggests this may be a read error. The rearrangement joins TRBV6-4 to TRBJ2-5; 10 bases map to TRBD1. After removal of 2 bases from V and 7 bases from J, the junction contained 10 bases not matched to a gene. The CDR3 totals 16 residues. Germline V gene data show CDR1 as MRHNA and CDR2 as SNTAGT. The CDR3 coding sequence is TGTGCCAGCAGTGACAGACCGGGACAGGGGATGGGGACCCAGTACTTC. As protein: CASSDRPGQGMGTQYF.

This sequence joins TRBV29-1 and TRBJ2-1; the match to TRBD1 covers 9 bases. With 6 bases clipped from V and 1 base from J, the junction kept 4 bases outside the gene matches. CDR3 size: 14 residues. CDR1 and CDR2 from the germline V gene are SQVTM and ANQGSEA. The CDR3 DNA follows: TGCAGCGTGAGGGGACAGGGATCCTACAATGAGCAGTTCTTC. It encodes CSVRGQGSYNEQFF.

V usage is TRBV12-3 or TRBV12-4 and J usage is TRBJ1-2; D remains unclear. The length of the CDR3 is 13 residues. Trimming took off 7 bases at V and 4 bases at J, with 13 bases between the two ends. CDR3 loop: CASTPARSYGYTF. The DNA for the CDR3 is TGTGCCAGCACCCCAGCTCGCAGCTATGGCTACACCTTC.

This chain connects TRBV2 to TRBJ2-7; no definite D call. The CDR3 runs 13 residues. The germline V gene encodes CDR1 SNHLY and CDR2 FYNNEI. The germline V and J ends were trimmed by 4 bases and 7 bases, with 14 bases remaining between them. As DNA, the CDR3 is TGTGCCAGCAGTGGAGGTGGTAGCCGTGAGCAGTACTTC. Translating gives CASSGGGSREQYF.

CDR3 loop: CATSRDMQRNTEAFF. DNA of the CDR3: TGTGCCACCAGCAGAGATATGCAAAGGAACACTGAAGCTTTCTTT. This rearrangement joins TRBV15 to TRBJ1-1; D remains unclear. With 0 bases removed from V and 1 base from J, the gap between germline ends came to 9 bases. CDR3 length: 15 amino acids. The germline CDR1 and CDR2 sequences are LNHNV and YYDKDF (reference sequence).

A note on this clonotype: The junction does not match germline at one end; this may be a read error. The rearrangement joins TRBV7-7 to TRBJ2-5; 10 nucleotides agree with TRBD1. Germline V CDR1 and CDR2: SSHAT, FNYEAQ (reference sequence). CDR3 length equals 15 residues. CDR3 nucleotides: TGTGCTAGCAGCCCAGACAGGGGGCTCTCTAATGAGCAGTACTTC. It codes for CASSPDRGLSNEQYF. The whole variable domain, remainder taken from reference TRBV7-7 and TRBJ2-5, is GAGVSQSPRYKVTKRGQDVTLRCDPISSHATLYWYQQALGQGPEFLTYFNYEAQPDKSGLPSDRFSAERPEGSISTLTIQRTEQRDSAMYRCASSPDRGLSNEQYFGPGTRLLVL.